Below, 12 T cell receptor beta chains from the same sample are listed, as sequenced in a study of cytomegalovirus exposure and HLA in healthy donors. This PCR relied on a set of 60 Vbeta primers and 13 Jbeta primers. Clones were read by immunoSEQ multiplex PCR, and TCRdb kept only the in-frame ones, dropping some. This sample carries about 100,000 clones, about 74% of them seen once, and the ten largest clones take about 4.3%. The sequencing input was PBMCs. Receptors originate from a young woman in good health and CMV-seropositive.

In its sample, this clone was seen once. The chain uses TRBV7-9 and TRBJ2-5; 8 nucleotides line up with TRBD2. With V trimmed by 6 bases and J by 0 bases, 3 bases remained unmatched. Germline V gene sequence: CDR1 SEHNR, CDR2 FQNEAQ (reference sequence). This CDR3 comprises 14 residues. For the CDR3, the DNA is TGTGCCAGCAGGGGCGGGGGGTACCAAGAGACCCAGTACTTC. This sequence encodes CASRGGGYQETQYF.

The chain uses TRBV18 and TRBJ2-3; 9 bases are a match to TRBD2. Germline lookup yields CDR1 KGHSH and CDR2 LQKENI. This CDR3 is 15 amino acids long. The trim removed 3 bases at V and 6 bases at J, leaving 7 bases unmatched. CDR3 region: CASSPGSGSSDTQYF. The CDR3 bases are TGTGCCAGCTCACCTGGTAGCGGGAGTTCGGATACGCAGTATTTT.

The chain joins TRBV6-1 to TRBJ1-4; possibly TRBD1 for D (5 bases). V lost 6 bases, J lost 11 bases, and 16 bases lay in between. CDR3 length: 13 residues. The germline gives CDR1 MNHNS, CDR2 SASEGT. CDR3 sequence (DNA): TGTGCCAGCAGCCCATCCGGGGGAGGGAAACTGTTTTTT. Translating it yields CASSPSGGGKLFF.

The chain couples TRBV7-2 to TRBJ2-1, with TRBD2 matching over 10 bases. The CDR3 is 15 amino acids. The V gene end was trimmed by 4 bases and the J gene end by 4 bases; junction bases not matched to a gene: 4. The germline CDR1 and CDR2 sequences are SGHTA and FQGNSA. The CDR3 here is CASSSGLAVYNEQFF. DNA for the CDR3: TGTGCCAGCAGCTCCGGACTAGCGGTTTACAATGAGCAGTTCTTC.

This sequence joins TRBV28 and TRBJ2-4; 7 positions match TRBD1. The CDR3 spans 16 residues. CDR1 and CDR2 (germline): MDHEN, SYDVKM. V lost 1 base to trimming and J lost 8 bases; unmatched junction nucleotides: 11. In DNA, the CDR3 is TGTGCCAGCAGTTTATTAAGGGGGCGGTCGTCACACATTCAGTACTTC. Encoded protein: CASSLLRGRSSHIQYF.

This clone was observed once. The chain combines TRBV2 with TRBJ2-7, with D perhaps matching TRBD2 (5 bases). The germline CDR1 and CDR2 sequences are SNHLY and FYNNEI. The CDR3 consists of 13 residues. The ends were cut back, 4 bases at V and 4 bases at J, with 11 bases in the middle. The CDR3 sequence: CASSGSGLYEQYF. The CDR3 nucleotides read TGTGCCAGCAGTGGATCTGGACTTTACGAGCAGTACTTC.

The chain recombines TRBV30 with TRBJ2-1, with 12 bases that match TRBD2. Germline V gene data show CDR1 as GTSNPN and CDR2 as SVGIG (reference sequence). The ends lost 0 bases at V and 10 bases at J; junction bases unmatched: 4. This CDR3 contains 14 residues. The CDR3 spells CAWSVGLAGYEQFF. CDR3 DNA: TGTGCCTGGAGTGTAGGACTAGCGGGATACGAGCAGTTCTTC.

CDR3 amino acids: CASSLSGGLMNTEAFF. The CDR3 bases are TGCGCCAGCAGCTTGTCAGGGGGCTTGATGAACACTGAAGCTTTCTTT. The V gene is TRBV5-1, the J gene TRBJ1-1, with 8 bases matching TRBD1. Germline values: CDR1 SGHRS, CDR2 YFSETQ. This CDR3 is 16 amino acids long. The junction had 5 bases not matched to a gene; V was cut back by 1 base and J by 0 bases.

The chain employs TRBV5-1 and TRBJ2-5; 7 nucleotides align to TRBD2. The germline CDR1 and CDR2 sequences are SGHRS and YFSETQ. The CDR3 runs 14 residues. The J segment lost 5 bases and the V segment lost 3 bases, leaving 7 bases of the junction unmatched. The CDR3 DNA reads TGCGCCAGCAGCTCTTCCGGGACTATGGAGACCCAGTACTTC. It translates to CASSSSGTMETQYF. Full variable domain (missing parts from reference TRBV5-1 and TRBJ2-5): KAGVTQTPRYLIKTRGQQVTLSCSPISGHRSVSWYQQTPGQGLQFLFEYFSETQRNKGNFPGRFSGRQFSNSRSEMNVSTLELGDSALYLCASSSSGTMETQYFGPGTRLLVL.

The chain combines TRBV4-1 with TRBJ2-7; TRBD2 aligns across 11 bases. The CDR3 has 15 residues. Per germline, CDR1 MGHRA and CDR2 YSYEKL. V lost 5 bases, J lost 2 bases, and 5 bases stayed unmatched. CDR3 coding DNA: TGCGCCAGCAGCGATCGACTAGCGGGGACCTACGAGCAGTACTTC. Translation gives CASSDRLAGTYEQYF.

This clone was seen a handful of times. CDR3 region: CASSWGQEAYEQYF. The CDR3, as DNA: TGCGCCAGCAGCTGGGGACAGGAGGCCTACGAGCAGTACTTC. The J gene is TRBJ2-7, the V gene TRBV5-1; 8 bases line up with TRBD1. The trim removed 3 bases at V and 2 bases at J, leaving 4 bases unmatched. This CDR3 comprises 14 residues. Germline V lookup: CDR1 SGHRS, CDR2 YFSETQ.

V usage is TRBV19 and J usage is TRBJ2-7; unclear D gene. The CDR3 covers 13 residues. Trimming cost V 1 base and J 1 base, with 5 bases left between them. CDR1 is LNHDA, CDR2 SQIVND, per germline (reference sequence). Written as DNA, the CDR3 is TGTGCCAGTAGTATAGTACAATCCTACGAGCAGTACTTC. Encoded protein: CASSIVQSYEQYF.